This T cell receptor beta chain derives from a study of shared clonotypes between healthy human individuals (dated by TCRdb to 2018 to 2021). Looking at the study overall: A couple of women and a few men aged 18 to 49 years were included in the cohort. For each donor, three plates each were used for CD4 naive and CD4 memory, two plates were used for CD8 naive, and one plate was used for CD8 memory. To estimate repertoire size and how much clonotypes are shared between individuals, the study performed deep sequencing of blood TCR repertoires from a few healthy adults. Different laboratories and diverse techniques were used to prepare libraries and sequence TCR repertoires, to increase sequencing depth and limit assay-specific biases. Between about 0.8 and 8.9 billion PBMCs per donor were obtained by leukapheresis.

V is cut by 0 bases and J by 4 bases, and the space between the germline ends is 10 bases. The CDR3, cysteine through phenylalanine, is 14 amino acids long. The only DNA kept is the CDR3, 42 bases in frame from the first base. The germline V gene specifies MNHEY as CDR1 and SVGAGI as CDR2. A word on this clone: No antigen is known for it. No much larger clone is present one base from it, and per-base qualities are unavailable. The same CDR3 can be traced to other DNA sequences in this sample.

General study outcomes and caveats: Sampling was limited to blood, and TCR repertoires in tissue likely differ from TCR repertoires in blood. Rarefaction of sorted-subset datasets indicated incomplete sequencing despite the large sequencing depth. When four donors were compared, the shared fraction of clonotypes was about 5.5% for naive CD4, 3% to 4% for naive CD8, 2% to 2.5% for memory CD4, and roughly 0.4% for memory CD8. Compared with non-shared clonotypes, clonotypes shared by all four sorted-subset donors had higher generation probabilities. Because the study included only a small number of donors, the genetic and exposure-history diversity represented was limited. Naive subsets generally had larger estimated clonotype richness than memory subsets. Pairwise subsampling led to the expectation that sequencing depth would affect the degree of clonotype sharing among donors.

TCR CDR3 regions were amplified from genomic DNA by multiplex PCR using the deep immunoSEQ assay. Extracted genomic DNA from each cell subset was distributed evenly across all wells of several immunoSEQ 96-well plates, and each plate was treated as a replicate. For sorted subsets, approximately 0.2 ug of genomic DNA, equivalent to some 33,000 T cell genomes, went into each replicate PCR. The purified libraries were quantified using a Qubit 3.0 fluorometer, sized with a Bioanalyzer 2100, and then quantified again using the KAPA Library Quantification kit. A separate single-read 150-cycle Illumina NextSeq 550 flow cell was used to sequence each immunoSEQ 96-well plate. The study's own analysis went as follows. Because the immunoSEQ output held only junctional sequences and lacked quality scores, the filtering could not match the filtering applied to full-length reads. To assign V/J genes and CDR3, sequences were annotated against IMGT germline references using PyIR, a Python wrapper for IgBLAST v1.9. Reads were removed for weak V/J assignments (E-value above 1e-6), missing CDR3, stop codons, out-of-frame junctions, or ambiguous translated residues. V3J clonotypes were defined by identical inferred V gene, J gene, and CDR3 amino acid sequence. Percentage overlap between repertoires was calculated by dividing the number of shared unique clonotypes by the size of the smaller repertoire. Repertoire richness was assessed with RTK rarefaction, the Chao1 estimator, and Recon v2.1 estimates of unobserved clonotypes. For all TCRbeta clonotypes obtained by the gDNA method from a handful of donors, generation probabilities were computed with OLGA. The source is immuneACCESS, and TCRdb retained only in-frame sequences with V and J called. Part of the clones is not carried over; for the studies checked, unresolved V genes explain less than half of this, and the remainder is unexplained. V, J and clone size are those of that table, while D and trimming were read from the DNA. The sample records 1.5 million to 2.5 million clones, just under 95% of which are singletons. The ten largest clonotypes hold more than 0.95% of the sample.

CD8 naive samples consisted of CD45RO-negative cells that were positively selected for CCR7, yielding a CD45RA+CCR7+ population without TemRA cells. The donors were healthy, HIV-negative adults who had no recently reported acute infections or vaccinations. Every donor was a Caucasian adult residing in Nashville, Tennessee, USA. Blood was obtained by leukapheresis, after which PBMCs were separated by Ficoll-Histopaque density gradient centrifugation and cryopreserved in liquid nitrogen vapor phase. Analytical flow cytometry was used to check the purity and quantity of every magnetically sorted T cell population. Genomic DNA was isolated from each sorted fraction and quantified by UV absorbance on a Nanodrop 2000c.

The sequence came from a man in his late teens or twenties in good health. The rearranged chain carries TRBV6-5 and TRBJ2-7; the D element might be TRBD1 or TRBD2, as each aligns at 6 bases. The sequenced sample was naive CD8+ T cells sorted from blood. The meaning of the sample's cell subset or site label: CD45RA+CCR7+. CDR3 protein: CASSYSEGGYEQYF. In nucleotides, the sequence is TGTGCCAGCAGTTACTCTGAGGGGGGTTACGAGCAGTACTTC.